This TCR beta chain was recorded in a study of T cells in Graves' hyperthyroidism and ophthalmopathy. Germline CDR1 is MNHEY and CDR2 is SMNVEV (reference sequence). The ends were cut back, 0 bases at V and 2 bases at J, with 10 bases in the middle. The CDR3 covers 15 residues. Amplified regions were TCR beta CDR3 sequences from RNA transcripts. In the first-round RT-PCR of the TCR CDR3, the HTBI primer set was used. TCRdb independently ran MiXCR on the multiplex PCR reads; one entry per CDR3 protein. The sample yields fewer than 350,000 distinct CDR3 sequences, 15% to 20% seen once. General study results and limits: Ophthalmopathy prediction by the model preceded onset by a median about 6 months.

This clonotype was seen repeatedly, ten times or more. Its specificity is unknown. The sample was blood. The sequence derives from a middle-aged woman with Graves' ophthalmopathy. The J gene is TRBJ1-1, the V gene TRBV27; D possibly corresponds to TRBD1 (5 bases). For the CDR3, the DNA is TGTGCCAGCAGTTTATCTTCCGGGGCCAACACTGAAGCTTTCTTT. Its translation: CASSLSSGANTEAFF.